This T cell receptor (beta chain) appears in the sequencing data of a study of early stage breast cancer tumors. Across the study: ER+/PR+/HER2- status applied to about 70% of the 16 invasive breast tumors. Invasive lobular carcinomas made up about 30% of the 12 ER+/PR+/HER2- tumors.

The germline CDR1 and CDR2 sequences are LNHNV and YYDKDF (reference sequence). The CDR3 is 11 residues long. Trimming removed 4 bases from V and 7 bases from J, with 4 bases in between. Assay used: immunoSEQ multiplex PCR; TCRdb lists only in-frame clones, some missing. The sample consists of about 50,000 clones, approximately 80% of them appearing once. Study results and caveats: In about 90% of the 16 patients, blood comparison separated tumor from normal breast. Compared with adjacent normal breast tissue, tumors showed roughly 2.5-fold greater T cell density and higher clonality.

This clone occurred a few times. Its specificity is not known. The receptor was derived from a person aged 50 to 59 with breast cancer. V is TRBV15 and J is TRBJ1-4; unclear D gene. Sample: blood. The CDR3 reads CATSTSEKLFF. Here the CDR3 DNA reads TGTGCCACCAGCACCTCTGAAAAACTGTTTTTT.